Listed below are T cell receptor beta chains from one sample, sequenced in a study of cytomegalovirus exposure and HLA in healthy donors. Sequencing used immunoSEQ multiplex PCR; TCRdb keeps in-frame clones, though not all of them. The sample shows 130,000 or so clones, over 65% of them seen only once. Sequenced sample: PBMCs. The receptors were gathered from a woman aged 40 to 49 in good health and CMV-seropositive. CDR3s include the opening cysteine and the closing phenylalanine or tryptophan. A D gene is named only where the DNA matches it firmly. Rows may omit the clone size; those that give it use once, few, many or a size class.

NA,TRBV27,NA,TRBJ1-5,CASSLLGEGGNQPQHF,TGTGCCAGCAGTTTATTGGGGGAGGGTGGCAATCAGCCCCAGCATTTT
NA,TRBV7-9,NA,TRBJ1-2,CASSVLDRINYGYTF,TGTGCCAGCAGCGTGCTTGACAGGATTAACTATGGCTACACCTTC
NA,TRBV12-5,NA,TRBJ2-1,CASGLPRGEGGYNEQFF,TGTGCTAGTGGTTTGCCACGGGGGGAGGGGGGGTACAATGAGCAGTTCTTC
TRBD1,TRBV9,NA,TRBJ2-5,CASSGGGQGAVETQYF,TGTGCCAGCAGCGGGGGGGGACAGGGGGCGGTTGAGACCCAGTACTTC
NA,TRBV27,NA,TRBJ1-2,CASSLYSTYGYTF,TGTGCCAGCAGTTTATACAGTACCTATGGCTACACCTTC
NA,TRBV10-3,NA,TRBJ1-1,CAISESSGGTEAFF,TGTGCCATCAGTGAGTCGAGCGGGGGCACTGAAGCTTTCTTT
NA,TRBV7-2,NA,TRBJ2-3,CASSLGRGTSTDTQYF,TGTGCCAGCAGCTTAGGCAGGGGCACTAGCACAGATACGCAGTATTTT
NA,TRBV6-1,few,TRBJ1-5,CASSERRWQPQHF,TGTGCCAGCAGCGAACGGAGGTGGCAGCCCCAGCATTTT
TRBD2,TRBV28,once,TRBJ2-7,CASTLGRGRYEQYF,TGTGCCAGCACCCTGGGGCGGGGGAGGTACGAGCAGTACTTC
NA,TRBV6-1,NA,TRBJ1-2,CASARTSNYGYTF,TGTGCCAGCGCAAGGACATCCAACTATGGCTACACCTTC
TRBD1,TRBV6-6,NA,TRBJ2-7,CASSYPPDRGSEQYF,TGTGCCAGCAGTTACCCGCCGGACAGGGGAAGTGAGCAGTACTTC
TRBD1,TRBV10-3,NA,TRBJ1-2,CAITGQGAYGYTF,TGTGCCATCACCGGACAGGGAGCCTATGGCTACACCTTC
NA,TRBV6-5,NA,TRBJ2-4,CASSYAGAKNIQYF,TGTGCCAGCAGTTACGCAGGGGCCAAAAACATTCAGTACTTC
NA,TRBV30,NA,TRBJ1-1,CAWGVRGTEAFF,TGCGCCTGGGGTGTACGGGGGACTGAAGCTTTCTTT
TRBD2,TRBV6-6,few,TRBJ2-1,CASSSPGTKPKQFF,TGTGCCAGCAGTTCCCCGGGGACTAAACCCAAGCAGTTCTTC
TRBD2,TRBV4-1,NA,TRBJ2-1,CASSHGLAGGPFNEQFF,TGCGCCAGCAGCCACGGACTAGCGGGGGGGCCCTTCAATGAGCAGTTCTTC
NA,TRBV6-1,NA,TRBJ1-2,CASSDVWADGYTF,TGTGCCAGCAGTGATGTATGGGCAGATGGCTACACCTTC
NA,TRBV6-5,NA,TRBJ1-5,CASSTDNSNQPQHF,TGTGCCAGCAGCACCGACAATAGCAATCAGCCCCAGCATTTT
TRBD1,TRBV27,NA,TRBJ1-1,CASSLQAGGVLATEAFF,TGTGCCAGCAGCCTCCAGGCAGGGGGCGTATTGGCCACTGAAGCTTTCTTT
NA,TRBV5-4,NA,TRBJ1-3,CASSVDGNSGNTIYF,TGTGCCAGCAGTGTTGACGGGAACTCTGGAAACACCATATATTTT
NA,TRBV18,few,TRBJ1-4,CASSPPSGTEKLFF,TGTGCCAGCTCACCACCCAGTGGTACCGAAAAACTGTTTTTT
TRBD1,TRBV4-1,NA,TRBJ2-5,CASSQGDRDRETQYF,TGCGCCAGCAGCCAAGGGGACAGGGATCGGGAGACCCAGTACTTC
NA,TRBV6-5,once,TRBJ2-7,CASSRPTDSYEQYF,TGTGCCAGCAGCCGACCAACGGACAGCTACGAGCAGTACTTC
TRBD1,TRBV18,NA,TRBJ1-1,CASSARLGQGETEAFF,TGTGCCAGCTCAGCCAGACTCGGACAGGGGGAGACTGAAGCTTTCTTT
NA,TRBV6-6,NA,TRBJ2-6,CATQNSGANVLTF,TGTGCCACTCAGAACTCTGGGGCCAACGTCCTGACTTTC
TRBD1,TRBV5-6,NA,TRBJ1-6,CASSFGSGGQGERSPLHF,TGTGCCAGCAGCTTTGGGAGTGGGGGACAGGGGGAAAGATCACCCCTCCACTTT
NA,TRBV19,NA,TRBJ1-6,CASSIGRASPLHF,TGTGCCAGTAGTATTGGGAGGGCTTCACCCCTCCACTTT
NA,TRBV30,NA,TRBJ1-1,CAWKRTGWTEAFF,TGTGCCTGGAAAAGGACGGGATGGACTGAAGCTTTCTTT
NA,TRBV28,NA,TRBJ2-5,CASSFKETQYF,TGTGCCAGCAGTTTTAAAGAGACCCAGTACTTC
NA,TRBV5-8,NA,TRBJ1-5,CASSLLGRGGQPQHF,TGTGCCAGCAGCTTGTTGGGGAGAGGGGGACAGCCCCAGCATTTT
TRBD2,TRBV11-3,few,TRBJ2-7,CASSFGFSGTYEQYF,TGTGCCAGCAGCTTTGGGTTTAGCGGGACTTACGAGCAGTACTTC
NA,TRBV28,NA,TRBJ2-1,CASSLEGDTYNEQFF,TGTGCCAGCAGTTTAGAGGGAGACACCTACAATGAGCAGTTCTTC
NA,TRBV18,once,TRBJ2-5,CASSPPLRLAAQETQYF,TGTGCCAGCTCACCACCTCTGCGATTAGCGGCCCAAGAGACCCAGTACTTC
NA,TRBV5-6,NA,TRBJ2-1,CASSLIDYPSSYNEQFF,TGTGCCAGCAGCCTGATCGACTATCCGAGCTCCTACAATGAGCAGTTCTTC
TRBD2,TRBV7-3,NA,TRBJ2-1,CASSLIAGDRNEQFF,TGTGCCAGCAGCCTAATAGCGGGAGACCGCAATGAGCAGTTCTTC
TRBD2,TRBV6-6,NA,TRBJ2-1,CASSYGAGVVNEQFF,TGTGCCAGCAGTTACGGGGCGGGAGTGGTTAATGAGCAGTTCTTC
NA,TRBV28,NA,TRBJ2-3,CASSFRGSSSQYF,TGTGCCAGCAGTTTCCGAGGGTCGTCTTCGCAGTATTTT
TRBD1,TRBV9,NA,TRBJ1-6,CASRTGGELGPLHF,TGTGCCAGCAGAACAGGGGGCGAGTTGGGACCCCTCCACTTT
TRBD2,TRBV10-3,NA,TRBJ2-1,CAISESSGRAGSEQFF,TGTGCCATCAGTGAGTCTAGCGGGAGGGCCGGGAGTGAGCAGTTCTTC
NA,TRBV11-2,NA,TRBJ2-5,CASVETGVGETQYF,TGTGCCAGCGTCGAGACGGGAGTCGGGGAGACCCAGTACTTC
TRBD1,TRBV2,NA,TRBJ1-1,CASSGGGASNTEAFF,TGTGCCAGCAGTGGAGGGGGCGCTTCGAACACTGAAGCTTTCTTT
NA,TRBV7-8,NA,TRBJ1-3,CASSPPPVSGNTIYF,TGTGCCAGCAGCCCCCCCCCAGTCTCTGGAAACACCATATATTTT
NA,TRBV29-1,NA,TRBJ2-5,CSVASGQETQYF,TGCAGCGTTGCCAGCGGCCAAGAGACCCAGTACTTC
NA,TRBV7-7,NA,TRBJ2-5,CASSFGGEETQYF,TGTGCTAGCAGCTTCGGGGGAGAAGAGACCCAGTACTTC
TRBD2,TRBV10-1,NA,TRBJ2-1,CASSGTSGSNEQFF,TGCGCCAGCAGTGGGACTAGCGGGAGTAATGAGCAGTTCTTC
NA,TRBV18,NA,TRBJ2-1,CASSPPSGFHNEQFF,TGTGCCAGCTCACCACCTAGCGGATTCCACAATGAGCAGTTCTTC
NA,TRBV27,NA,TRBJ1-2,CASSPHPRDGYTF,TGTGCCAGCAGTCCCCACCCGAGGGATGGCTACACCTTC
TRBD1,TRBV30,NA,TRBJ1-6,CAWKRDSLASNSPLHF,TGTGCCTGGAAGAGGGACAGTTTAGCCTCTAATTCACCCCTCCACTTT
TRBD2,TRBV6-4,NA,TRBJ2-3,CASSDGAGEFVTQYF,TGTGCCAGCAGTGACGGGGCGGGAGAGTTCGTTACGCAGTATTTT
NA,TRBV5-6,once,TRBJ1-2,CASSWGGGHYGYTF,TGTGCCAGCAGCTGGGGGGGAGGACACTATGGCTACACCTTC
TRBD2,TRBV19,few,TRBJ2-7,CATGVGGTYEQYF,TGTGCCACTGGAGTCGGGGGGACCTACGAGCAGTACTTC
TRBD1,TRBV6-5,few,TRBJ1-6,CASSTGGASSPLHF,TGTGCCAGCAGTACAGGGGGCGCGAGTTCACCCCTCCACTTT
NA,TRBV19,NA,TRBJ2-7,CASSIRDTYYEQYF,TGTGCCAGTAGTATACGGGACACTTACTACGAGCAGTACTTC
TRBD1,TRBV7-9,few,TRBJ1-4,CASSQGATNEKLFF,TGTGCCAGCAGCCAGGGGGCAACTAATGAAAAACTGTTTTTT
NA,TRBV7-6,NA,TRBJ2-1,CASSPGPKGEQFF,TGTGCCAGCAGCCCAGGACCCAAGGGGGAGCAGTTCTTC
TRBD1,TRBV19,NA,TRBJ1-5,CAASDRDSYYSNQPQHF,TGTGCCGCCTCCGACCGGGACAGTTATTATAGCAATCAGCCCCAGCATTTT
NA,TRBV5-1,NA,TRBJ2-7,CASSPGLGSYEQYF,TGCGCCAGCAGCCCCGGACTGGGCTCCTACGAGCAGTACTTC
TRBD1,TRBV5-1,NA,TRBJ2-7,CASSSRRQGYEQYF,TGCGCCAGCAGCTCAAGAAGACAGGGTTACGAGCAGTACTTC
NA,TRBV5-1,few,TRBJ2-3,CASSLEGEGTDTQYF,TGCGCCAGCAGCTTGGAAGGGGAAGGAACAGATACGCAGTATTTT
NA,TRBV10-3,NA,TRBJ1-2,CAISEAEPYGYTF,TGTGCCATCAGTGAGGCCGAGCCCTATGGCTACACCTTC